This TCR beta chain was retrieved from a study of cytomegalovirus exposure and HLA in healthy donors. Study context: In an earlier analysis, 95 million to 140 million unique TCR beta sequences were found from 150 million to 200 million T cells.

With 60 Vbeta and 13 Jbeta primers, the PCR was carried out. The repertoire was sequenced with immunoSEQ multiplex PCR; TCRdb's copy has only in-frame clones and lacks some. The sample includes approximately 170,000 clones, 76% of them seen just once. This clone appeared a single time. V shed 4 bases and J shed 4 bases, with 14 bases lying between them. The germline V gene has CDR1 MNHEY and CDR2 SMNVEV (reference sequence). The CDR3 length is 15 residues. Sequenced: PBMCs. This clonotype was sampled from a female donor in good health and CMV-seronegative. The chain couples TRBV27 to TRBJ2-1, with a tentative D call TRBD1 (7 bases). The CDR3 sequence: CASSSGQAGYNEQFF. CDR3 nucleotide sequence: TGTGCCAGCAGTTCAGGACAGGCGGGATACAATGAGCAGTTCTTC.